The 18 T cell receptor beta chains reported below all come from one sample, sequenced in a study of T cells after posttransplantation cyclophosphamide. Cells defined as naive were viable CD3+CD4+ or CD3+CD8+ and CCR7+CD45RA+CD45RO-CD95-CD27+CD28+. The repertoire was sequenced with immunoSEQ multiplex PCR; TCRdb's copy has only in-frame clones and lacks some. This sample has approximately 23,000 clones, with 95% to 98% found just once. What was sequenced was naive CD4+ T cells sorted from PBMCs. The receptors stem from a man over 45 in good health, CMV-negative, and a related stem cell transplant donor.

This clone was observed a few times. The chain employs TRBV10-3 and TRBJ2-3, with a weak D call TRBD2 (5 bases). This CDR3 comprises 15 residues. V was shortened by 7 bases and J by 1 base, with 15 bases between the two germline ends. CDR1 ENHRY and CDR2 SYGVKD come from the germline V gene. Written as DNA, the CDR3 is TGTGCCATCATGAAGCGGCCCGCGGGCACAGATACGCAGTATTTT. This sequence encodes CAIMKRPAGTDTQYF.

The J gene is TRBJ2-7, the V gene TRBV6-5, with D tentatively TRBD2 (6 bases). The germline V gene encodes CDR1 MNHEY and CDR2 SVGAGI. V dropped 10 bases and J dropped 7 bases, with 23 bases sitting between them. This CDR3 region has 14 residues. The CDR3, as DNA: TGTGCCACCTTTTACCTCCGGGACTCCTTGGAGCAGTACTTC. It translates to CATFYLRDSLEQYF.

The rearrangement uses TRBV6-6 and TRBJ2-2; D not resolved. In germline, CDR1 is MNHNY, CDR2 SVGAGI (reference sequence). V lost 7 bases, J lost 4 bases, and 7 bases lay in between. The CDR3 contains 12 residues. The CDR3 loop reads CASTKLTGELFF. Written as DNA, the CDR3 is TGTGCCAGCACCAAACTCACCGGGGAGCTGTTTTTT.

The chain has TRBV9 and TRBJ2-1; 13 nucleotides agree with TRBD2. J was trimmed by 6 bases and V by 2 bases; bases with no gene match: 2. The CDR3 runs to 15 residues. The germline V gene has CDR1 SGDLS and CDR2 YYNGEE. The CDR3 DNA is TGTGCCAGCAGCGTCGGGACTAGCGGGGTCAATGAGCAGTTCTTC. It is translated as CASSVGTSGVNEQFF.

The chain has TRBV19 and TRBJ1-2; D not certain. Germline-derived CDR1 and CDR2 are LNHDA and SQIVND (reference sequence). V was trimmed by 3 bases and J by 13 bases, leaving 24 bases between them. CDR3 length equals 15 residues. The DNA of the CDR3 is TGTGCCAGTAGTATGGAGTTCCGGGAGGCTAGTAGGCGCACCTTC. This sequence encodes CASSMEFREASRRTF.

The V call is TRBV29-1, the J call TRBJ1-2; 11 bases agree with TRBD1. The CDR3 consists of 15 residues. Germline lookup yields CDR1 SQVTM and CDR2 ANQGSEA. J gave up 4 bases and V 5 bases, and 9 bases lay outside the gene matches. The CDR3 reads CSVSHGQGAPYGYTF. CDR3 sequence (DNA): TGCAGCGTTTCCCACGGACAGGGGGCTCCCTATGGCTACACCTTC.

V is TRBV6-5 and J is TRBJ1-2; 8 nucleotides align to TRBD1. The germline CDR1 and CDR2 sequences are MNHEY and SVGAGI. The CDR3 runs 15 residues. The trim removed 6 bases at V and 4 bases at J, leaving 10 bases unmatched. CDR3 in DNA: TGTGCCAGCAGGTCCACCGGGACAGGTGGCTATGGCTACACCTTC. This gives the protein CASRSTGTGGYGYTF.

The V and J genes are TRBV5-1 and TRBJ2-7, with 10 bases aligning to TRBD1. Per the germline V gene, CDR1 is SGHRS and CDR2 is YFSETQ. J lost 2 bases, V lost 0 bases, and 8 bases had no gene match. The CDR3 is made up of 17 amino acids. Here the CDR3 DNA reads TGCGCCAGCAGCTTGGCTACCGGGACAGGGGTTCCCTACGAGCAGTACTTC. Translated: CASSLATGTGVPYEQYF. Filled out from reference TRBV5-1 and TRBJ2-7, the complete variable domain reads KAGVTQTPRYLIKTRGQQVTLSCSPISGHRSVSWYQQTPGQGLQFLFEYFSETQRNKGNFPGRFSGRQFSNSRSEMNVSTLELGDSALYLCASSLATGTGVPYEQYFGPGTRLTVT.

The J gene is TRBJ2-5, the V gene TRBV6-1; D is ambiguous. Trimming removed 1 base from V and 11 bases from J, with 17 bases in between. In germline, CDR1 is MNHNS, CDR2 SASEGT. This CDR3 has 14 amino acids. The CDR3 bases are TGTGCCAGCAGTGAAGGTCTAAGAGTTCAGGTTCAGTACTTC. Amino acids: CASSEGLRVQVQYF.

The CDR3 DNA sequence: TGTGCCAGCAGCGTCACGGGGGGACCCTACAATGAGCAGTTCTTC. Protein: CASSVTGGPYNEQFF. The chain employs TRBV9 and TRBJ2-1, with 7 bases that match TRBD2. The CDR3 length is 15 residues. The V segment lost 2 bases and the J segment 2 bases; nucleotides outside the gene matches: 4. From germline, CDR1 is SGDLS and CDR2 YYNGEE.

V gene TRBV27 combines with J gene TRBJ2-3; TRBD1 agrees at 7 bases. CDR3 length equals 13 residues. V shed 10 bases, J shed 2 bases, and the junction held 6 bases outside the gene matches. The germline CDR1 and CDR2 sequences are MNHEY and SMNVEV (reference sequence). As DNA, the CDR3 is TGTGCCACCCGGGACAGTACCACAGATACGCAGTATTTT. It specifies CATRDSTTDTQYF.

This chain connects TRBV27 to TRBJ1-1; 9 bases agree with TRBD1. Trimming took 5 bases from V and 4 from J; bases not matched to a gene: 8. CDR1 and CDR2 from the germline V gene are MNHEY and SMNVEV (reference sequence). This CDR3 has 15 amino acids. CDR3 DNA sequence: TGTGCCAGCAGTATACAACAGGGGGCGTCCACTGAAGCTTTCTTT. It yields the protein CASSIQQGASTEAFF.

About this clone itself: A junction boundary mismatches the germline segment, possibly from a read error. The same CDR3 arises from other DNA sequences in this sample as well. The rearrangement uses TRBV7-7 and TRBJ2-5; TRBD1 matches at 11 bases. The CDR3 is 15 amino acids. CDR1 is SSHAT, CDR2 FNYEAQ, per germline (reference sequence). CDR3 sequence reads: CASSSGQGVSETQYF. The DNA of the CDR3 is TGTGCTAGCAGCTCGGGACAGGGGGTATCAGAGACCCAGTACTTC.

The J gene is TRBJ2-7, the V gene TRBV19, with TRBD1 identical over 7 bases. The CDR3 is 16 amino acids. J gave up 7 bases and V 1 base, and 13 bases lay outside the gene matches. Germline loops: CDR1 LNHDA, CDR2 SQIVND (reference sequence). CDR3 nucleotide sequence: TGTGCCAGTAGTATAGCAGGACGGGATCCAGGGGGAGAGCAGTACTTC. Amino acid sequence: CASSIAGRDPGGEQYF. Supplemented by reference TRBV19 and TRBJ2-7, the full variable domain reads DGGITQSPKYLFRKEGQNVTLSCEQNLNHDAMYWYRQDPGQGLRLIYYSQIVNDFQKGDIAEGYSVSREKKESFPLTVTSAQKNPTAFYLCASSIAGRDPGGEQYFGPGTRLTVT.

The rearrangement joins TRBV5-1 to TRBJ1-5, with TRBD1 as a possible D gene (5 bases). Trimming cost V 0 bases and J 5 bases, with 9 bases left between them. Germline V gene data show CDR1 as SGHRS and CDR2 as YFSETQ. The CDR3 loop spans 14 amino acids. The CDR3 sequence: CASSLGGGDQPQHF. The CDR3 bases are TGCGCCAGCAGCTTGGGGGGGGGAGATCAGCCCCAGCATTTT.

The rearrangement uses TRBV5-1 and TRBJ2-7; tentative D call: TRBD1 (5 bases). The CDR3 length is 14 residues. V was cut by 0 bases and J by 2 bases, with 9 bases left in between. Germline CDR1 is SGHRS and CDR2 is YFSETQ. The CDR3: CASSLAGAAYEQYF. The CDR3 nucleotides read TGCGCCAGCAGCTTGGCTGGGGCAGCCTACGAGCAGTACTTC.

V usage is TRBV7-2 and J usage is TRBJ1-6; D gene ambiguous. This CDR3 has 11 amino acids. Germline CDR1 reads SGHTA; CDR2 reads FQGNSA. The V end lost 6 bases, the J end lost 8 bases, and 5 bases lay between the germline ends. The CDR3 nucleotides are TGTGCCAGCAGTTCAGATTCACCCCTCCACTTT. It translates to CASSSDSPLHF.

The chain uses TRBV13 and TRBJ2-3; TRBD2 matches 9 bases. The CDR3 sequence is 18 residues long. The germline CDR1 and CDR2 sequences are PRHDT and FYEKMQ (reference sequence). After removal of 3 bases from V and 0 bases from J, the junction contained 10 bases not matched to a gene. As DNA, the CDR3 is TGTGCCAGCAGCTTTAGGATAGCGGGGGCCCTTAGCACAGATACGCAGTATTTT. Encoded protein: CASSFRIAGALSTDTQYF.